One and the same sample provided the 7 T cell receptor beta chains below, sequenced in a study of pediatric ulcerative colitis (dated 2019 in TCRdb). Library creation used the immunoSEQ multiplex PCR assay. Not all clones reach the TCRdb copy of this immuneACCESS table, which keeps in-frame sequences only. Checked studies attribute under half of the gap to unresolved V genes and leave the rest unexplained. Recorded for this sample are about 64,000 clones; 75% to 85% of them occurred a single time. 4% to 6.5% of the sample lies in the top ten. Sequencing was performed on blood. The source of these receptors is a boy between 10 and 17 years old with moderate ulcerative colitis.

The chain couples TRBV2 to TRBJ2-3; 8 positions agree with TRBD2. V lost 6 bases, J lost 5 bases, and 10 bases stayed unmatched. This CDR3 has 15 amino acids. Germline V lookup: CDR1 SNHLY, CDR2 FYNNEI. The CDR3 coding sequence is TGTGCCAGCAGAAAAAGAGCGGGGGAATTAGATACGCAGTATTTT. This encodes CASRKRAGELDTQYF.

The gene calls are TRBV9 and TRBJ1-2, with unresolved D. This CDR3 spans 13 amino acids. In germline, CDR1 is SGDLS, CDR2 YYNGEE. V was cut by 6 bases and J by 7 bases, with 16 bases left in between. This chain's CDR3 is CASMEIRGSGYTF. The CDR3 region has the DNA TGTGCCAGCATGGAGATCCGGGGATCTGGCTACACCTTC.

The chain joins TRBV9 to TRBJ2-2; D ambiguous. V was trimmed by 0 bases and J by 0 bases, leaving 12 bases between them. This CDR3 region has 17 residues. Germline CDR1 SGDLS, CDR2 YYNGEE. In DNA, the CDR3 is TGTGCCAGCAGCGTAGAAAGCGCCCCCTCGAACACCGGGGAGCTGTTTTTT. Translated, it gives CASSVESAPSNTGELFF.

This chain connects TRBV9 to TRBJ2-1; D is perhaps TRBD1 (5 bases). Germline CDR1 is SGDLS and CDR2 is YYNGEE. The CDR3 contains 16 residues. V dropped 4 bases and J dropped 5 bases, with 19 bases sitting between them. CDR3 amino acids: CASSSRLGALDNEQFF. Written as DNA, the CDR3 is TGTGCCAGCAGCAGCCGTCTTGGGGCCCTTGACAATGAGCAGTTCTTC. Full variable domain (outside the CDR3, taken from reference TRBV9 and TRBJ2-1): DSGVTQTPKHLITATGQRVTLRCSPRSGDLSVYWYQQSLDQGLQFLIQYYNGEERAKGNILERFSAQQFPDLHSELNLSSLELGDSALYFCASSSRLGALDNEQFFGPGTRLTVL.

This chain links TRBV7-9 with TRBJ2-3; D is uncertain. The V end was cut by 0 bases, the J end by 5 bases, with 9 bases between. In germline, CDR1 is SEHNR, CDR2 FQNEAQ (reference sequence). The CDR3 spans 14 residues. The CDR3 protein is CASSLALTGDTQYF. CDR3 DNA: TGTGCCAGCAGCTTAGCGCTTACGGGAGATACGCAGTATTTT.

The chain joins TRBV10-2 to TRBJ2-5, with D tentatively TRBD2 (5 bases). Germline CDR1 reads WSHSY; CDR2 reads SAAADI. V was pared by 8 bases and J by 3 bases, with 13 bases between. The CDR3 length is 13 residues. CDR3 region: CASGGDTKETQYF. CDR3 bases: TGCGCCAGCGGAGGAGACACAAAAGAGACCCAGTACTTC.

The CDR3 nucleotides are TGTGCCAGCAGTTTGGCGGGACAGCGATACGAGCAGTACTTC. Translation gives CASSLAGQRYEQYF. V and J are TRBV6-5 and TRBJ2-7, with TRBD1 as a possible D gene (7 bases). The germline V gene encodes CDR1 MNHEY and CDR2 SVGAGI. The CDR3 is made up of 14 amino acids. The ends were cut back, 4 bases at V and 4 bases at J, with 14 bases in the middle.